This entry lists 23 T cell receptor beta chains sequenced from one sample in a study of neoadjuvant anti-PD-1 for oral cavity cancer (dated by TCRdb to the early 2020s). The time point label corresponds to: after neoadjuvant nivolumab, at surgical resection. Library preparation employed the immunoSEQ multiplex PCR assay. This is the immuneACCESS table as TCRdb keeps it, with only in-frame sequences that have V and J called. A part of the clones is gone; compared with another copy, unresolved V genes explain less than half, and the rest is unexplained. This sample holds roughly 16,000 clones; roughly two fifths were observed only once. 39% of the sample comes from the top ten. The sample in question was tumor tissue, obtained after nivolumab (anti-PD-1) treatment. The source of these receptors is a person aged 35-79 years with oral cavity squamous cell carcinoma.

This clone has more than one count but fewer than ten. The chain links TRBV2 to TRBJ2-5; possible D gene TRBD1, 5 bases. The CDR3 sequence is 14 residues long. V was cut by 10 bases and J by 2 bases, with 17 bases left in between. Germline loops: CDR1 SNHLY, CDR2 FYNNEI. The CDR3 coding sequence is TGTGCCACGAGCATGGACACTAATCAAGAGACCCAGTACTTC. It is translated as CATSMDTNQETQYF.

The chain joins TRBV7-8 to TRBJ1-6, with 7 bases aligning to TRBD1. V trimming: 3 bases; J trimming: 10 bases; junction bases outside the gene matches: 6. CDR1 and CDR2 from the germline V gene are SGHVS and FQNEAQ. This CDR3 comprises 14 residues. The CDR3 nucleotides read TGTGCCAGCAGCTTGAGACAGGGAGAATCACCCCTCCACTTT. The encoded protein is CASSLRQGESPLHF.

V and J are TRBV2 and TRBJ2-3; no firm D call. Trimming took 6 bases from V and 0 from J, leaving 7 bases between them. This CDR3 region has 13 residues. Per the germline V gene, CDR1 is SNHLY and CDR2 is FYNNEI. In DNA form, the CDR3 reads TGTGCCAGCAGGGGTCTAAGCACAGATACGCAGTATTTT. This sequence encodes CASRGLSTDTQYF.

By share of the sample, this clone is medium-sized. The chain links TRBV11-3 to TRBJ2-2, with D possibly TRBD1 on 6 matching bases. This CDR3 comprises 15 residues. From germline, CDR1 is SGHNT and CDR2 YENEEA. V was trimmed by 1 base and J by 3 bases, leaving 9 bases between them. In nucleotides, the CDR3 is TGTGCCAGCAGCTTAGGGGGACAAGACACCGGGGAGCTGTTTTTT. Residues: CASSLGGQDTGELFF.

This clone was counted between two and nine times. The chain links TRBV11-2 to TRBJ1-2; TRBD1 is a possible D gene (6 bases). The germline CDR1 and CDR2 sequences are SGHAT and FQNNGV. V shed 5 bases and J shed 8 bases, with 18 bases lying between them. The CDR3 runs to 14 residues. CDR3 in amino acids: CASSPGRGLGGYTF. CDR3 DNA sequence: TGTGCCAGCAGCCCAGGTCGGGGGCTGGGAGGCTACACCTTC.

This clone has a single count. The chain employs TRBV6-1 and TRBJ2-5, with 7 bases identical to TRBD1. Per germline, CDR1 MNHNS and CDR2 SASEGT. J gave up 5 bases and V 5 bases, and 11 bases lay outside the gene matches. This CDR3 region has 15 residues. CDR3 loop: CASSIQTGWFETQYF. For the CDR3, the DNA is TGTGCCAGCAGTATTCAGACAGGGTGGTTTGAGACCCAGTACTTC.

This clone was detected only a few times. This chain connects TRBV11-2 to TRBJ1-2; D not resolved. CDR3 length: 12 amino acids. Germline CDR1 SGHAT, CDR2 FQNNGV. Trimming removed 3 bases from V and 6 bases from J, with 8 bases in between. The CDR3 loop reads CASSLGGDGYTF. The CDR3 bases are TGTGCCAGCAGCTTGGGCGGCGATGGCTACACCTTC.

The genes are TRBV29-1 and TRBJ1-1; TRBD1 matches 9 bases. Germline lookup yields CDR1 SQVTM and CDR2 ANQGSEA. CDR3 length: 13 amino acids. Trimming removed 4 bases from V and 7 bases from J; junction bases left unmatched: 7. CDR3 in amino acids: CSVADRGGGEAFF. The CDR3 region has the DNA TGCAGCGTTGCGGACAGGGGAGGAGGTGAAGCTTTCTTT.

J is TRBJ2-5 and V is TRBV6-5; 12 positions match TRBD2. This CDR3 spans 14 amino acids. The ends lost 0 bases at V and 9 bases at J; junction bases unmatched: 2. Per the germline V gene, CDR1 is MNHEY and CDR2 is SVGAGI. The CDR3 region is CASSYSGLAGAQYF. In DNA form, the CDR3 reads TGTGCCAGCAGTTACTCGGGACTAGCGGGTGCCCAGTACTTC.

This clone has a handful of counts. The CDR3 nucleotides read TGTGCCAGCAGTCAACTACGAAACAGGGGCTACACCTTC. It is translated as CASSQLRNRGYTF. The chain joins TRBV27 to TRBJ1-2; D possibly corresponds to TRBD1 (5 bases). The CDR3 runs 13 residues. Trimming removed 5 bases from V and 8 bases from J, with 15 bases in between. CDR1 and CDR2 from the germline V gene are MNHEY and SMNVEV (reference sequence).

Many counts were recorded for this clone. The CDR3 loop is CASSGGGTQYF. The CDR3 nucleotides are TGTGCCAGCAGTGGGGGTGGAACGCAGTATTTT. This rearrangement joins TRBV6-4 to TRBJ2-3; no reliable D call. The ends were cut back, 4 bases at V and 9 bases at J, with 8 bases in the middle. The CDR3 has 11 residues. The germline gives CDR1 MRHNA, CDR2 SNTAGT.

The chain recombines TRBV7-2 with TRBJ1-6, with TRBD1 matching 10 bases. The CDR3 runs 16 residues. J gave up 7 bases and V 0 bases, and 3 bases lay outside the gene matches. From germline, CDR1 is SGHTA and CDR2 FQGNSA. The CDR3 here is CASSLAGQGRNSPLHF. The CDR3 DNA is TGTGCCAGCAGCTTAGCGGGACAGGGGAGAAATTCACCCCTCCACTTT.

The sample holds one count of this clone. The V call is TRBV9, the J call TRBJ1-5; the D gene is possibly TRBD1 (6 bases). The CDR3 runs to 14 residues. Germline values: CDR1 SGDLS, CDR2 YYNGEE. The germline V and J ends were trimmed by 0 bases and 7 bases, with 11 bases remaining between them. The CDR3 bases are TGTGCCAGCAGCGTAGCCGGGGGCATCCAGCCCCAGCATTTT. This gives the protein CASSVAGGIQPQHF.

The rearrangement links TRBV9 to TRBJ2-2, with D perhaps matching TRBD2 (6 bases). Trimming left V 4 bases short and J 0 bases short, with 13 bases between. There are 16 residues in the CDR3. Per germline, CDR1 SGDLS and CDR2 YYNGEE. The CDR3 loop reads CASSPEGGANTGELFF. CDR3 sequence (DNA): TGTGCCAGCAGCCCCGAGGGAGGTGCGAACACCGGGGAGCTGTTTTTT.

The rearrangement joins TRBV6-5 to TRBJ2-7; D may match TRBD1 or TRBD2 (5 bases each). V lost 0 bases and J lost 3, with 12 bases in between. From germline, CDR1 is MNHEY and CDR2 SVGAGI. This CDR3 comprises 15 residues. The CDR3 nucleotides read TGTGCCAGCAGTTACTCGATGGGGGAAAGCTACGAGCAGTACTTC. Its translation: CASSYSMGESYEQYF.

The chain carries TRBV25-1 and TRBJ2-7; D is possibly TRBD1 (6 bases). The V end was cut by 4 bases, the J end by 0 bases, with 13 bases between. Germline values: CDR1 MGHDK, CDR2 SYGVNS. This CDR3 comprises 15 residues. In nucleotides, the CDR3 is TGTGCCAGCAGTGCTCAGGGGTTGAACTCCTACGAGCAGTACTTC. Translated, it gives CASSAQGLNSYEQYF.

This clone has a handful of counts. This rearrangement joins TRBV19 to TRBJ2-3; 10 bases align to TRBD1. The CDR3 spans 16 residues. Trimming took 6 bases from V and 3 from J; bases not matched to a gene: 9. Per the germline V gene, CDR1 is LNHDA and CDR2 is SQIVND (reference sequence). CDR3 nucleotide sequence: TGTGCCAGTAGCCAAGTGGGACAGGGGTTAACAGATACGCAGTATTTT. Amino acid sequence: CASSQVGQGLTDTQYF.

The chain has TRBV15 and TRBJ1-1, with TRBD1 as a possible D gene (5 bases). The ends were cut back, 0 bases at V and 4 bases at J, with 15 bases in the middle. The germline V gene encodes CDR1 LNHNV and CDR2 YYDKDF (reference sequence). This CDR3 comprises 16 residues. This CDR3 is CATSRDLVVGGTEAFF. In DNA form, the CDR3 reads TGTGCCACCAGCAGAGATCTGGTAGTCGGGGGCACTGAAGCTTTCTTT.

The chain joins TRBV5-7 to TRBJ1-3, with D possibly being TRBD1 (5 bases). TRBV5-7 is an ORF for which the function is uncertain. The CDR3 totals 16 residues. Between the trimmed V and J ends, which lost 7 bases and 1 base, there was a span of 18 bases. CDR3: CASWREGLTSGNTIYF. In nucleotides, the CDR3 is TGTGCCAGCTGGAGGGAGGGACTAACTTCTGGAAACACCATATATTTT.

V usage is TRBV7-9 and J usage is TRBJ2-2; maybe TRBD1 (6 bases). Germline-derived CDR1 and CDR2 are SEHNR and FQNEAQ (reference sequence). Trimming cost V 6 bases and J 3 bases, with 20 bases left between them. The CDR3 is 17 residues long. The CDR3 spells CASSAGIMTGHTGELFF. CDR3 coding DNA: TGTGCCAGCAGTGCAGGTATAATGACAGGTCACACCGGGGAGCTGTTTTTT.

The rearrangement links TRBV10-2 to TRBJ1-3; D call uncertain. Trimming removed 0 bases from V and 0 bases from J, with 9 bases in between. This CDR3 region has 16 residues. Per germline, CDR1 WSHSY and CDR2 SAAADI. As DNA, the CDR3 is TGCGCCAGCAGTGAGTCCTTCGGGATCTCTGGAAACACCATATATTTT. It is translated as CASSESFGISGNTIYF.

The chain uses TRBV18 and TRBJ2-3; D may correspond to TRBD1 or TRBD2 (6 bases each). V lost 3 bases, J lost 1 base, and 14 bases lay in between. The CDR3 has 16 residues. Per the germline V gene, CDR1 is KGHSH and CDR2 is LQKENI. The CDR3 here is CASSPPLGGRTDTQYF. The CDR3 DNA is TGTGCCAGCTCACCCCCTCTCGGGGGCCGCACAGATACGCAGTATTTT.

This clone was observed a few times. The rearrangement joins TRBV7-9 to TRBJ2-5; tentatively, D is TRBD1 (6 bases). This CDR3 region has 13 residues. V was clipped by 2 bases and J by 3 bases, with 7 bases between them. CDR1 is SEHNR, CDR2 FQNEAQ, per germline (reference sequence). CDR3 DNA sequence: TGTGCCAGCAGCTTAAACAGGGAAGAGACCCAGTACTTC. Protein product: CASSLNREETQYF.